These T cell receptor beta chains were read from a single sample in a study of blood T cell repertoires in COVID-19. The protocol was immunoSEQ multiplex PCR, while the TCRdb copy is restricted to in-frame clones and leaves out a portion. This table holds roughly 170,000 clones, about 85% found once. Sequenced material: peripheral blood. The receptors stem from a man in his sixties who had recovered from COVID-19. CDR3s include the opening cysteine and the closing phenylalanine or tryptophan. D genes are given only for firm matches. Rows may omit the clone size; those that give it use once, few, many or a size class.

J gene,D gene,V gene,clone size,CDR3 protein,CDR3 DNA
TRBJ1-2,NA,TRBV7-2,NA,CASSLGSSNYGYTF,TGTGCCAGCAGCTTAGGTTCCTCTAACTATGGCTACACCTTC
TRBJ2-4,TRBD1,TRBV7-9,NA,CASSRTGGGNIQYF,TGTGCCAGCAGTCGGACAGGGGGCGGAAACATTCAGTACTTC
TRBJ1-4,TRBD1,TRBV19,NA,CASSSPGGQGKKLFF,TGTGCCAGTAGCTCTCCGGGCGGACAGGGTAAAAAACTGTTTTTT
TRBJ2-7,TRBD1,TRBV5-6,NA,CASSLPGQGPLGEQYF,TGTGCCAGCAGCCTACCGGGACAGGGACCTTTAGGCGAGCAGTACTTC
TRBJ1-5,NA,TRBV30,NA,CAWSKGGDQPQHF,TGTGCCTGGAGTAAGGGCGGGGATCAGCCCCAGCATTTT
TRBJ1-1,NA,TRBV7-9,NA,CASSQQGNTEAFF,TGTGCCAGCAGCCAACAGGGGAACACTGAAGCTTTCTTT
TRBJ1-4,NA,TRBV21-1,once,CASSTRGWTVEKLFF,TGTGCCAGCAGCACGAGGGGGTGGACAGTAGAAAAACTGTTTTTT
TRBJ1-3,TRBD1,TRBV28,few,CASNEGTVRFLDTIYF,TGTGCCAGCAACGAAGGGACAGTTCGTTTCCTCGACACCATATATTTT
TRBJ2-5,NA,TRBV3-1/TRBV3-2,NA,CASSQASIETQYF,TGTGCCAGCAGCCAAGCTAGCATTGAGACCCAGTACTTC
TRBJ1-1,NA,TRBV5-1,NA,CASSPGGIGNTEAFF,TGCGCCAGCAGCCCTGGAGGGATCGGGAACACTGAAGCTTTCTTT
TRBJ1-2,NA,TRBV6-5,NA,CASSQMAEGNYGYTF,TGTGCCAGCAGCCAAATGGCAGAGGGAAATTATGGCTACACCTTC